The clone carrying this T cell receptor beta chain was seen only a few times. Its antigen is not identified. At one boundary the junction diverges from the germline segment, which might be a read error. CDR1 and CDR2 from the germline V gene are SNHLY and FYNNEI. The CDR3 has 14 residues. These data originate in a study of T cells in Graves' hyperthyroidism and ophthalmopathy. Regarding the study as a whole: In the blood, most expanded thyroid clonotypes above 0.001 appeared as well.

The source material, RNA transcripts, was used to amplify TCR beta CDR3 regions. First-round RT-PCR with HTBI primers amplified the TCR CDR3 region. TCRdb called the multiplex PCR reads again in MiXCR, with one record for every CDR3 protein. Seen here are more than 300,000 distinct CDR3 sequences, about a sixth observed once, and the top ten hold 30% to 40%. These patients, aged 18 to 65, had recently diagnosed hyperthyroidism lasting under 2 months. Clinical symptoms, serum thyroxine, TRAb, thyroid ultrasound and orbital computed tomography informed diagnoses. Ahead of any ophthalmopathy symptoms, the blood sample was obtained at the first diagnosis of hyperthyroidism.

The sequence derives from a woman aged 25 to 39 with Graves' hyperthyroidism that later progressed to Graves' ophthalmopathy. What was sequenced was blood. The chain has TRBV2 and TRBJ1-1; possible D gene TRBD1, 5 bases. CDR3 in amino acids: CASSGGPINTGAFF. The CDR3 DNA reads TGTGCCAGCAGTGGGGGACCTATTAACACTGGAGCTTTCTTT.